One and the same sample provided the 30 T cell receptor beta chains below, sequenced in a study of T cell changes during pregnancy in multiple sclerosis (dated by TCRdb to the late 2010s). Library creation used the immunoSEQ multiplex PCR assay. TCRdb retrieved this table from immuneACCESS and kept in-frame rearrangements only. Not all clones are present; in checked studies, unresolved V genes account for under half, and no reason is known for the remainder. For this sample the table gives about 56,000 clones, of which around 90% were detected only once. Of the sample, nearly 0.2% falls within the top ten clones. Sequenced here: CD4+ T cells from peripheral blood mononuclear cells, sampled in the second trimester of pregnancy. The receptors were sampled from a female donor with multiple sclerosis, enrolled in a pregnancy study.

The rearrangement links TRBV5-5 to TRBJ2-7, with 8 bases lining up with TRBD1. The CDR3 length is 14 residues. The V gene's germline CDR1 is SGHKS and CDR2 YYEKEE (reference sequence). The V gene end was trimmed by 7 bases and the J gene end by 4 bases; junction bases not matched to a gene: 10. The CDR3 loop is CASRSSWTGYEQYF. Here the CDR3 DNA reads TGTGCCAGCCGTTCTTCCTGGACAGGGTACGAGCAGTACTTC.

The rearrangement links TRBV11-2 to TRBJ1-1; 9 nucleotides line up with TRBD1. J was trimmed by 4 bases and V by 1 base; bases with no gene match: 7. The CDR3 extends over 16 amino acids. Germline CDR1 and CDR2: SGHAT and FQNNGV. The CDR3 nucleotides are TGTGCCAGCAGCTTAGGGGACAGGGCGGGAGGCACTGAAGCTTTCTTT. Residues: CASSLGDRAGGTEAFF.

The rearrangement joins TRBV6-5 to TRBJ1-2; 8 nucleotides agree with TRBD1. With 0 bases clipped from V and 8 bases from J, the junction kept 2 bases outside the gene matches. The CDR3 runs to 13 residues. CDR1 is MNHEY and CDR2 is SVGAGI in the germline V gene. CDR3 protein: CASSYSTGVGYTF. The CDR3 coding sequence is TGTGCCAGCAGTTACTCGACAGGGGTGGGCTACACCTTC.

This rearrangement joins TRBV5-8 to TRBJ2-7, with a tentative D call TRBD2 (6 bases). Germline lookup yields CDR1 SGHTS and CDR2 YDEGEE. The CDR3 totals 12 residues. V lost 4 bases, J lost 6 bases, and 11 bases lay in between. The CDR3 loop is CASSQGLAEQYF. The CDR3 DNA follows: TGTGCCAGCAGCCAGGGACTCGCCGAGCAGTACTTC.

V usage is TRBV30 and J usage is TRBJ2-2; 7 bases map to TRBD1. CDR1 and CDR2 (germline): GTSNPN, SVGIG (reference sequence). J lost 0 bases, V lost 0 bases, and 4 bases had no gene match. This CDR3 has 16 residues. The CDR3 nucleotides are TGTGCCTGGAGTGTGTCGACAGGGACGAACACCGGGGAGCTGTTTTTT. Translation: CAWSVSTGTNTGELFF.

The rearrangement links TRBV5-1 to TRBJ2-3; D is perhaps TRBD1 (5 bases). Trimming stripped 4 bases from V and 3 bases from J, with 12 bases between. This CDR3 region has 14 residues. The germline V gene has CDR1 SGHRS and CDR2 YFSETQ. This CDR3 is CASSPESGTDTQYF. The CDR3, as DNA: TGCGCCAGCAGCCCGGAGTCAGGGACAGATACGCAGTATTTT.

This chain joins TRBV7-2 and TRBJ1-5, with D maybe TRBD1 (5 bases). CDR3 size: 14 residues. The V end lost 1 base, the J end lost 7 bases, and 11 bases lay between the germline ends. Germline V gene lookup returns CDR1 SGHTA and CDR2 FQGNSA. The CDR3 DNA follows: TGTGCCAGCAGCTTAGGGGCAGGGCGCCAGCCCCAGCATTTT. Its translation is CASSLGAGRQPQHF.

The gene calls are TRBV30 and TRBJ1-2; D gene ambiguous. CDR1 and CDR2 (germline): GTSNPN, SVGIG (reference sequence). V was pared by 3 bases and J by 6 bases, with 14 bases between. This CDR3 contains 13 residues. CDR3 nucleotides: TGTGCCTGGAGGAGGGTCCTAGACGATGGCTACACCTTC. Encoded protein: CAWRRVLDDGYTF.

The chain employs TRBV6-1 and TRBJ2-7; 8 bases map to TRBD1. Germline CDR1 is MNHNS and CDR2 is SASEGT. The CDR3 runs to 12 residues. The V segment lost 6 bases and the J segment 5 bases; nucleotides outside the gene matches: 3. The CDR3 DNA reads TGTGCCAGCAGCTGGGGACAGGACGAGCAGTACTTC. Its translation: CASSWGQDEQYF.

The V gene is TRBV7-8, the J gene TRBJ2-1; the D gene is possibly TRBD2 (5 bases). V lost 7 bases, J lost 5 bases, and 15 bases lay in between. Per the germline V gene, CDR1 is SGHVS and CDR2 is FQNEAQ. This CDR3 contains 14 residues. The CDR3 protein is CASKSERRDNEQFF. The CDR3 nucleotides read TGTGCCAGCAAGAGCGAGCGGAGAGACAATGAGCAGTTCTTC.

The chain has TRBV18 and TRBJ1-2, with D maybe TRBD1 (6 bases). The CDR3 is made up of 14 amino acids. Germline V CDR1 and CDR2: KGHSH, LQKENI. Trimming removed 4 bases at V and 4 bases at J, with 13 bases between. The CDR3 reads CASSRSDSAYGYTF. DNA for the CDR3: TGTGCCAGCTCACGGTCGGACAGCGCCTATGGCTACACCTTC.

The chain uses TRBV5-5 and TRBJ1-2; TRBD1 might be the D (6 bases). Germline loops: CDR1 SGHKS, CDR2 YYEKEE (reference sequence). Trimming cost V 3 bases and J 2 bases, with 11 bases left between them. The CDR3 spans 14 residues. The CDR3 reads CASSSYQGNYGYTF. CDR3 coding DNA: TGTGCCAGCAGCTCGTATCAGGGGAACTATGGCTACACCTTC. Filled out from reference TRBV5-5 and TRBJ1-2, the complete variable domain reads DAGVTQSPTHLIKTRGQQVTLRCSPISGHKSVSWYQQVLGQGPQFIFQYYEKEERGRGNFPDRFSARQFPNYSSELNVNALLLGDSALYLCASSSYQGNYGYTFGSGTRLTVV.

V and J are TRBV6-5 and TRBJ2-5; D is possibly TRBD1 (6 bases). The CDR3 sequence is 13 residues long. Deletions cut 6 bases from V and 4 bases from J, with 12 bases between. Germline CDR1 MNHEY, CDR2 SVGAGI. The CDR3 region has the DNA TGTGCCAGCAGGGGGGCGGCAAGAGAGACCCAGTACTTC. This translates into CASRGAARETQYF.

This clone was counted a single time. The germline gene is not matched at one end of the junction; a read error may be the cause. V and J are TRBV30 and TRBJ1-2; no firm D call. The CDR3 loop spans 11 amino acids. Per germline, CDR1 GTSNPN and CDR2 SVGIG (reference sequence). The DNA of the CDR3 is TGTGCCTGGAGTGTACAACGGGTCGGGAACTTC. The encoded protein is CAWSVQRVGNF.

This clone is a singleton in its sample. The V call is TRBV28, the J call TRBJ2-7, with 12 bases lining up with TRBD1. The CDR3 contains 15 residues. The germline gives CDR1 MDHEN, CDR2 SYDVKM. After removal of 8 bases from V and 7 bases from J, the junction contained 12 bases not matched to a gene. The CDR3 nucleotides are TGTGCCAGCCCCCCCCCGGGACAGGGGGCGCGGGAGCAGTACTTC. Encoded protein: CASPPPGQGAREQYF.

The rearrangement links TRBV21-1 to TRBJ1-5; TRBD1 is the table's D call, not checked against the DNA. TRBV21-1 is a listed pseudogene. The CDR3 is made up of 16 amino acids. CDR3 sequence (DNA): TGTGCCAGCAGCACCGAACCGACAGGCGGAAATCAGCCCCAGCATTTT. Protein: CASSTEPTGGNQPQHF.

This clone was observed a handful of times. This chain connects TRBV18 to TRBJ1-1; 9 nucleotides agree with TRBD1. Trimming cost V 2 bases and J 5 bases; bases outside gene matches: 3. Germline lookup yields CDR1 KGHSH and CDR2 LQKENI. CDR3 length: 14 residues. The CDR3 spells CASSPSGQGTEAFF. The CDR3 DNA reads as TGTGCCAGCTCACCATCGGGACAGGGAACTGAAGCTTTCTTT. Full variable domain (outside the CDR3, taken from reference TRBV18 and TRBJ1-1): NAGVMQNPRHLVRRRGQEARLRCSPMKGHSHVYWYRQLPEEGLKFMVYLQKENIIDESGMPKERFSAEFPKEGPSILRIQQVVRGDSAAYFCASSPSGQGTEAFFGQGTRLTVV.

As DNA, the CDR3 is TGTGCCAGCCTCAGAGCGGTTGCGGTAGACTATGGCTACACCTTC. Encoded protein: CASLRAVAVDYGYTF. The J gene is TRBJ1-2, the V gene TRBV6-1; D unclear. The V end was cut by 8 bases, the J end by 3 bases, with 19 bases between. Germline CDR1 and CDR2: MNHNS and SASEGT. This CDR3 is built from 15 residues.

V and J are TRBV2 and TRBJ2-5, with 8 positions matching TRBD2. Germline CDR1 reads SNHLY; CDR2 reads FYNNEI. V gave up 9 bases and J gave up 4 bases; unmatched junction bases: 16. This CDR3 is 16 amino acids long. The CDR3 loop is CASMRTSSGGGETQYF. In nucleotides, the CDR3 is TGTGCCAGTATGCGGACTAGCTCTGGTGGGGGAGAGACCCAGTACTTC.

This chain joins TRBV28 and TRBJ1-1, with D possibly being TRBD1 (6 bases). CDR3 length equals 14 residues. V lost 6 bases and J 4 bases, leaving 15 bases between the germline ends. In germline, CDR1 is MDHEN, CDR2 SYDVKM. This CDR3 reads CASRDGGARTEAFF. The CDR3 region has the DNA TGTGCCAGCAGGGACGGGGGGGCGCGCACTGAAGCTTTCTTT.

This sequence joins TRBV19 and TRBJ1-2, with D perhaps TRBD1 (5 bases). Between the trimmed V and J ends, which lost 5 bases and 8 bases, there was a span of 21 bases. Germline V gives CDR1 LNHDA, CDR2 SQIVND (reference sequence). The CDR3 is 15 amino acids. The CDR3: CASSARRQTRRGYTF. The CDR3 DNA is TGTGCCAGTAGTGCCAGACGACAGACCCGTCGGGGCTACACCTTC.

The table lists this clone with a count of one. The chain links TRBV7-3 to TRBJ2-7, with D possibly being TRBD2 (6 bases). Trimming took 2 bases from V and 3 from J, leaving 14 bases between them. The length of the CDR3 is 15 residues. Germline CDR1 SGHTA, CDR2 FQGTGA. CDR3 in DNA: TGTGCCAGCAGCTTAGAGGGTGGGGGGAACTACGAGCAGTACTTC. Translating it yields CASSLEGGGNYEQYF.

The chain uses TRBV9 and TRBJ1-1; 7 bases map to TRBD1. The CDR3 is made up of 16 amino acids. In germline, CDR1 is SGDLS, CDR2 YYNGEE. With 0 bases clipped from V and 5 bases from J, the junction kept 10 bases outside the gene matches. The CDR3 DNA reads as TGTGCCAGCAGCGTAGTGGGTGACAGGGTGGGAACTGAAGCTTTCTTT. Encoded protein: CASSVVGDRVGTEAFF.

V gene TRBV27 combines with J gene TRBJ1-2; D remains ambiguous. The V end was cut by 3 bases, the J end by 5 bases, with 7 bases between. Germline V CDR1 and CDR2: MNHEY, SMNVEV (reference sequence). The CDR3 consists of 12 residues. The CDR3, as DNA: TGTGCCAGCAGTTTCGACGGGTATGGCTACACCTTC. Its protein is CASSFDGYGYTF.

The chain is built from TRBV19 and TRBJ2-4; TRBD1 is a possible D gene (6 bases). Germline-derived CDR1 and CDR2 are LNHDA and SQIVND (reference sequence). The CDR3 contains 16 residues. Trimming removed 6 bases from V and 2 bases from J, with 17 bases in between. The CDR3 region has the DNA TGTGCCAGTAGCGATTGGGGGCTATGGACCAAAAACATTCAGTACTTC. This translates into CASSDWGLWTKNIQYF.

The rearrangement uses TRBV9 and TRBJ1-2, with 8 bases matching TRBD1. Losses at the gene ends were 2 bases for V and 8 bases for J; bases not matched to a gene: 14. Looked up from germline, CDR1 is SGDLS and CDR2 is YYNGEE. The CDR3 has 16 amino acids. The CDR3 sequence: CASSVGQGVGREGYTF. The CDR3, as DNA: TGTGCCAGCAGCGTTGGACAGGGAGTAGGGAGGGAGGGCTACACCTTC.

The chain combines TRBV7-9 with TRBJ2-5; unclear D gene. The CDR3 has 14 amino acids. V was clipped by 1 base and J by 4 bases, with 10 bases between them. Germline values: CDR1 SEHNR, CDR2 FQNEAQ (reference sequence). The CDR3 loop reads CASSLDPGRETQYF. In DNA form, the CDR3 reads TGTGCCAGCAGCTTAGACCCGGGTAGAGAGACCCAGTACTTC.

V and J are TRBV5-6 and TRBJ1-2; the D is unclear. Per germline, CDR1 SGHDT and CDR2 YYEEEE. There are 14 residues in the CDR3. Trimming removed 4 bases from V and 1 base from J, with 11 bases in between. The CDR3 loop reads CASSPQAVNYGYTF. CDR3 nucleotide sequence: TGTGCCAGCAGCCCGCAGGCAGTTAACTATGGCTACACCTTC.

The chain couples TRBV6-1 to TRBJ1-4; D possibly corresponds to TRBD1 (5 bases). Deletions cut 3 bases from V and 4 bases from J, with 12 bases between. The germline gives CDR1 MNHNS, CDR2 SASEGT. CDR3 length: 15 amino acids. This CDR3 reads CASSDPTGGNEKLFF. Here the CDR3 DNA reads TGTGCCAGCAGTGATCCTACGGGGGGTAATGAAAAACTGTTTTTT.

The CDR3 region is CASSGGGRGADTQYF. The DNA of the CDR3 is TGTGCCAGCAGCGGAGGGGGGAGGGGAGCAGATACGCAGTATTTT. The chain has TRBV9 and TRBJ2-3, with a tentative D call TRBD2 (7 bases). The CDR3 consists of 15 residues. Germline CDR1 is SGDLS and CDR2 is YYNGEE. The V gene lost 3 bases and the J gene lost 4 bases, with 15 bases spanning the gap.